What follows describes a single T cell receptor beta chain. The method was immunoSEQ multiplex PCR; TCRdb's version includes in-frame clones alone and lacks a portion of them. This table has hundreds of thousands of clones, approximately 90% appearing once. These data come from a study of blood T cell repertoires in COVID-19. Study summary: From T cells, B-cell-depleted T cells, or PBMCs came the material, which was cDNA or gDNA.

With 0 bases clipped from V and 5 bases from J, the junction kept 7 bases outside the gene matches. The germline V gene has CDR1 MNHEY and CDR2 SMNVEV (reference sequence). There are 16 residues in the CDR3. The TCR sequence derives from a woman in her sixties or seventies in a cohort exposed to, infected with or recovered from COVID-19 (not recorded which). Sequenced: PBMCs or T cells enriched from blood (not recorded which). This sequence joins TRBV27 and TRBJ2-1, with 7 bases that match TRBD2. CDR3 sequence reads: CASSLSGGIRHNEQFF. The DNA of the CDR3 is TGTGCCAGCAGTTTATCGGGGGGGATACGACACAATGAGCAGTTCTTC.